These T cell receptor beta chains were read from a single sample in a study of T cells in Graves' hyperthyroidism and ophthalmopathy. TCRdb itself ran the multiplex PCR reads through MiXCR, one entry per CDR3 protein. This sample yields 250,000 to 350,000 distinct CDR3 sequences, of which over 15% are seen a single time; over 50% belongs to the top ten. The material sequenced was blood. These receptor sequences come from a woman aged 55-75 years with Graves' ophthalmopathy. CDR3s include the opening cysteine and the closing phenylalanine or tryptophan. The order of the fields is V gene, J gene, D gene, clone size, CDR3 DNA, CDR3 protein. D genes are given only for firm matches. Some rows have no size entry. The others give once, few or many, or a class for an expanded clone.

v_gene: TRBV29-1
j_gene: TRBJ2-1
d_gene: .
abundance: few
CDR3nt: TGCAGCGTCGATACAGGGCCCTCCTACAATGAGCAGTTCTTC
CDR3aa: CSVDTGPSYNEQFF

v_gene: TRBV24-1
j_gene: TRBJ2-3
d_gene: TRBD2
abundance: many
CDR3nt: TGTGCCACCAGTCCCAGGGAGGGACCGACAGATACGCAGTATTTT
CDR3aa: CATSPREGPTDTQYF

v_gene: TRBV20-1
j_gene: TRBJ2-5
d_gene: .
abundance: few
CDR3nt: TGCAGTGCTCTACCCCAGGGGAGAGGGACCCAGTACTTC
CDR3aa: CSALPQGRGTQYF

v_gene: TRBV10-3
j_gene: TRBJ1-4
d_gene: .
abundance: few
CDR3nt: TGTGCCATCAGTGAGCTAGTTGCAACTAATGAAAAACTGTTTTTT
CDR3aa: CAISELVATNEKLFF

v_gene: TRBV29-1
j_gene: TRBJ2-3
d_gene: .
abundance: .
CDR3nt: TGCAGCGTTGAAGGGGCGGAGGGGCCAGATACGCAGTATTTT
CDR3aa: CSVEGAEGPDTQYF

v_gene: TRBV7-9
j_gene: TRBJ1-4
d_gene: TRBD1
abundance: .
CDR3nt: TGTGCCAGCAGCTCAGCAATGGGACAGGGGAATGAAAAACTGTTTTTT
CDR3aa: CASSSAMGQGNEKLFF

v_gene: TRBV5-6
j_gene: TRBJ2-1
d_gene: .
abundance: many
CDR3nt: TGTGCCAGCAGCTTGCTCATCACAGGGAGAAATGAGCAGTTCTTC
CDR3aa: CASSLLITGRNEQFF

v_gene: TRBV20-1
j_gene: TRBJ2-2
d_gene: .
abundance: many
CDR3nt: TGCAGTGCTAGGACCGGGGCGGGCACCGGGGAGCTGTTTTTT
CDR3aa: CSARTGAGTGELFF

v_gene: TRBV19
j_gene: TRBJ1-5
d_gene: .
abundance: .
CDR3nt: TGTGCCAGTAGTATTCAGGCTTATAGCAATCAGCCCCAGCATTTT
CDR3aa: CASSIQAYSNQPQHF

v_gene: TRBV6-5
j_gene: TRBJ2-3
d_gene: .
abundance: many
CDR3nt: TGTGCCAGCCGCAGGGTGTATAGCACAGATACGCAGTATTTT
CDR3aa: CASRRVYSTDTQYF

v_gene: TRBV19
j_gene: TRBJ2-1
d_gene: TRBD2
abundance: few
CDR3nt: TGTGCCAGTAGTCCTTACAGCGGGATTTACAATGAGCAGTTCTTC
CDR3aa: CASSPYSGIYNEQFF

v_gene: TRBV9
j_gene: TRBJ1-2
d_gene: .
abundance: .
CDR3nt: TGTGCCAGCAGCGTAGAGTATACGGGGGCATTAGGCGGCTACACCTTC
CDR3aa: CASSVEYTGALGGYTF

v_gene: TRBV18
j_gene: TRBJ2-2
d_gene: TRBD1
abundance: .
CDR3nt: TGTGCCAGCTCACTGTCCCTGACGGACAGGGGAACCGGGGAGCTGTTTTTT
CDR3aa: CASSLSLTDRGTGELFF

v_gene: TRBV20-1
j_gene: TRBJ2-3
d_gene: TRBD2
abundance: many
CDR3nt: TGCAGTGCCCCTGGGGGCGGGAGGAGAGATACGCAGTATTTT
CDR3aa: CSAPGGGRRDTQYF

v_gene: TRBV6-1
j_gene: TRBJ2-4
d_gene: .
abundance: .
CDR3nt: TGTGCCAGCAGTGAAGCGCTGGTACTAGCCAAAAACATTCAGTACTTC
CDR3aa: CASSEALVLAKNIQYF

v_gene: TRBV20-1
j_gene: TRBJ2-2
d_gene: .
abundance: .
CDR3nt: TGCAGTGCTAGAAGGAGGACCGACGGCGGCACCGGGGAGCTGTTTTTT
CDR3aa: CSARRRTDGGTGELFF

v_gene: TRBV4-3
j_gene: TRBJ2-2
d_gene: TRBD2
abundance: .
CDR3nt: TGCGCCAGCAGCCAAGAGGCGGGACTAGCGGGCAACACCGGGGAGCTGTTTTTT
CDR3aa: CASSQEAGLAGNTGELFF